This T cell receptor (beta chain) is from a study of T cell repertoires in cytomegalovirus infection. Turning to the study itself: Public signatures in TCR beta pointed to CMV infection and matching HLA type.

TCRdb redid the calling of the reads with MiXCR, one entry per CDR3 protein. The table lists around 530,000 distinct CDR3 sequences, 16% of them singletons. Looked up from germline, CDR1 is SQVTM and CDR2 is ANQGSEA. The CDR3 has 14 amino acids. The junction had 9 bases not matched to a gene; V was cut back by 7 bases and J by 4 bases. This TCR came from a human donor in good health (CMV status not recorded). Some clones in this sample may be carry-over from other donors' samples. The chain employs TRBV29-1 and TRBJ2-1; TRBD2 matches 8 bases. Material: CD8+ T cells from PBMCs. DNA of the CDR3: TGCAGCGGTTTCGGCGGGAGGTCTTACAATGAGCAGTTCTTC. Translating it yields CSGFGGRSYNEQFF.